A selection of T cell receptor beta chains follows, all from one sample in a study of T cells in tuberculosis. Generated by immunoSEQ multiplex PCR, the TCRdb table keeps only in-frame clones and is missing some. Among 25,000 to 35,000 clones listed, roughly 96% were seen once. The sample consisted of PBMCs. The source of these receptors is a donor between 5 and 29 years old with latent tuberculosis or without tuberculosis infection. CDR3s include the opening cysteine and the closing phenylalanine or tryptophan. Each record gives: J gene, clone size, V gene, D gene, CDR3 DNA, CDR3 protein. A D gene is named only where the DNA matches it firmly. Rows may omit the clone size; those that give it use once, few, many or a size class.

J gene: TRBJ2-2; clone size: .; V gene: TRBV5-6; D gene: TRBD2; CDR3 DNA: TGTGCCAGCAGCTTGTTGAGACTAGCAGCCACCGGGGAGCTGTTTTTT; CDR3 protein: CASSLLRLAATGELFF
J gene: TRBJ1-5; clone size: .; V gene: TRBV29-1; D gene: TRBD1; CDR3 DNA: TGCAGCGCCGGGACAGTCAATCAGCCCCAGCATTTT; CDR3 protein: CSAGTVNQPQHF
J gene: TRBJ2-5; clone size: .; V gene: TRBV7-9; D gene: .; CDR3 DNA: TGTGCCAGCAGCTCCGGTTGGAGGGAGACCCAGTACTTC; CDR3 protein: CASSSGWRETQYF
J gene: TRBJ2-1; clone size: few; V gene: TRBV11-3; D gene: TRBD2; CDR3 DNA: TGTGCCAGCAGCCCCTCCTTCCGGACTAGTGGCGGGGAGCAGTTCTTC; CDR3 protein: CASSPSFRTSGGEQFF
J gene: TRBJ1-5; clone size: .; V gene: TRBV5-1; D gene: .; CDR3 DNA: TGCGCCAGCAGCTTGGGAGGTAGCAATCAGCCCCAGCATTTT; CDR3 protein: CASSLGGSNQPQHF
J gene: TRBJ2-4; clone size: .; V gene: TRBV11-2; D gene: .; CDR3 DNA: TGTGCCAGCAGCTTAGTCGGGACATCCGGTGGAGACATTCAGTACTTC; CDR3 protein: CASSLVGTSGGDIQYF
J gene: TRBJ2-1; clone size: .; V gene: TRBV9; D gene: TRBD2; CDR3 DNA: TGTGCCAGCAGCGTAGGGGCGGGAGGTAATGAGCAGTTCTTC; CDR3 protein: CASSVGAGGNEQFF
J gene: TRBJ1-1; clone size: once; V gene: TRBV12-5; D gene: .; CDR3 DNA: TGTGCTAGGAGCCCCACTGAAGCTTTCTTT; CDR3 protein: CARSPTEAFF
J gene: TRBJ2-2; clone size: .; V gene: TRBV7-2; D gene: TRBD2; CDR3 DNA: TGTGCCAGCAGCCGTACTAGCGGGAGTTACACCGGGGAGCTGTTTTTT; CDR3 protein: CASSRTSGSYTGELFF
J gene: TRBJ2-5; clone size: once; V gene: TRBV10-2; D gene: .; CDR3 DNA: TGCGCCAGCAGTGGGGGGGAGGCCCAGTACTTC; CDR3 protein: CASSGGEAQYF
J gene: TRBJ2-3; clone size: .; V gene: TRBV5-1; D gene: .; CDR3 DNA: TGCGCCAGCACTACCGACTCCCAGGGTACGCAGTATTTT; CDR3 protein: CASTTDSQGTQYF
J gene: TRBJ2-1; clone size: .; V gene: TRBV14; D gene: .; CDR3 DNA: TGTGCCAGCAGCCATCCGGGGGTCGGCAATGAGCAGTTCTTC; CDR3 protein: CASSHPGVGNEQFF
J gene: TRBJ1-2; clone size: .; V gene: TRBV10-3; D gene: .; CDR3 DNA: TGTGCCATCAGTGAGTCGCCGGGCTATGGCTACACCTTC; CDR3 protein: CAISESPGYGYTF
J gene: TRBJ2-5; clone size: .; V gene: TRBV11-2; D gene: TRBD1; CDR3 DNA: TGTGCCAGCAGCTCGGGACAGGGGGCGTTGAAGACCCAGTACTTC; CDR3 protein: CASSSGQGALKTQYF
J gene: TRBJ2-7; clone size: .; V gene: TRBV11-2; D gene: TRBD1; CDR3 DNA: TGTGCCAGCAGCCCGGGACAGCGGAGCTACGAGCAGTACTTC; CDR3 protein: CASSPGQRSYEQYF
J gene: TRBJ1-2; clone size: .; V gene: TRBV6-1; D gene: TRBD1; CDR3 DNA: TGTGCCAGCAGTGAGGCAGGGGGCGCGGGGTACTATGGCTACACCTTC; CDR3 protein: CASSEAGGAGYYGYTF
J gene: TRBJ1-1; clone size: .; V gene: TRBV15; D gene: TRBD1; CDR3 DNA: TGTGCCACCAGCAGGAGGACAGGGACGGACACTGAAGCTTTCTTT; CDR3 protein: CATSRRTGTDTEAFF
J gene: TRBJ1-6; clone size: .; V gene: TRBV28; D gene: .; CDR3 DNA: TGTGCCAGCAGTCCCCAGGAGGGTAATTCACCCCTCCACTTT; CDR3 protein: CASSPQEGNSPLHF
J gene: TRBJ2-3; clone size: .; V gene: TRBV7-6; D gene: .; CDR3 DNA: TGTGCCAGCAGCCCAGCGACGGGGAAAAGCACAGATACGCAGTATTTT; CDR3 protein: CASSPATGKSTDTQYF
J gene: TRBJ1-1; clone size: .; V gene: TRBV29-1; D gene: .; CDR3 DNA: TGCAGCGTTGTTGGTCTAGGGGTGAACACTGAAGCTTTCTTT; CDR3 protein: CSVVGLGVNTEAFF
J gene: TRBJ1-4; clone size: .; V gene: TRBV19; D gene: .; CDR3 DNA: TGTGCCAGTACCTCTCGGAGGAGTAATGAAAAACTGTTTTTT; CDR3 protein: CASTSRRSNEKLFF
J gene: TRBJ2-7; clone size: .; V gene: TRBV9; D gene: .; CDR3 DNA: TGTGCCAGCAGCGTCCTGTCGGGCTACGAGCAGTACTTC; CDR3 protein: CASSVLSGYEQYF
J gene: TRBJ2-5; clone size: .; V gene: TRBV5-4; D gene: TRBD1; CDR3 DNA: TGTGCCAGCAGCCCCCAAACAGGGGGAGAGACCCAGTACTTC; CDR3 protein: CASSPQTGGETQYF
J gene: TRBJ2-2; clone size: .; V gene: TRBV5-1; D gene: TRBD2; CDR3 DNA: TGCGCCAGCAGCTCGGCCGGGACTAGCGGTACCGGGGAGCTGTTTTTT; CDR3 protein: CASSSAGTSGTGELFF
J gene: TRBJ1-2; clone size: .; V gene: TRBV2; D gene: .; CDR3 DNA: TGTGCCAGCGAAAGGGCTGGGGGGTGGTATGGCTACACCTTC; CDR3 protein: CASERAGGWYGYTF
J gene: TRBJ2-3; clone size: .; V gene: TRBV30; D gene: .; CDR3 DNA: TGTGCCTGGAGTGTACTTGCGAGCACAGATACGCAGTATTTT; CDR3 protein: CAWSVLASTDTQYF
J gene: TRBJ2-7; clone size: .; V gene: TRBV7-6; D gene: TRBD1; CDR3 DNA: TGTGCCAGCAGCCCGCGACAGGGGGGCTCCTACGAGCAGTACTTC; CDR3 protein: CASSPRQGGSYEQYF
J gene: TRBJ1-4; clone size: .; V gene: TRBV10-3; D gene: TRBD1; CDR3 DNA: TGTGCCATCAGTGATACAGGGGGATTAGAAAAACTGTTTTTT; CDR3 protein: CAISDTGGLEKLFF
J gene: TRBJ1-5; clone size: .; V gene: TRBV6-5; D gene: .; CDR3 DNA: TGTGCCAGCAGAGACAGATACTATAGCAATCAGCCCCAGCATTTT; CDR3 protein: CASRDRYYSNQPQHF
J gene: TRBJ1-1; clone size: .; V gene: TRBV29-1; D gene: TRBD1; CDR3 DNA: TGCAGCGCTGCGACAGGGGGCGGATCTGAAGCTTTCTTT; CDR3 protein: CSAATGGGSEAFF